This entry lists 20 T cell receptor beta chains sequenced from one sample in a study of T cell responses to AZD1222 COVID-19 vaccine. The data were produced by immunoSEQ multiplex PCR, yet TCRdb's version contains in-frame clones alone and is incomplete. The sample consists of 90,000 or so clones, 86% of them appearing once. The sequencing here drew on peripheral blood, taken on day 0 of AZD1222 vaccination. The receptors were sampled from an adult in good health.

V usage is TRBV7-6 and J usage is TRBJ1-1; D is uncertain. CDR3 size: 15 residues. Germline CDR1 is SGHVS and CDR2 is FNYEAQ. Trimming shortened V by 5 bases and J by 0 bases, and 13 bases separated the two germline ends. The CDR3 loop is CASSPQDGLNTEAFF. CDR3 sequence (DNA): TGTGCCAGCAGCCCCCAGGACGGATTGAACACTGAAGCTTTCTTT. The variable domain in full, completed from reference TRBV7-6 and TRBJ1-1, reads GAGVSQSPRYKVTKRGQDVALRCDPISGHVSLYWYRQALGQGPEFLTYFNYEAQQDKSGLPNDRFSAERPEGSISTLTIQRTEQRDSAMYRCASSPQDGLNTEAFFGQGTRLTVV.

This chain links TRBV18 with TRBJ1-1, with D tentatively TRBD1 (6 bases). This CDR3 contains 12 residues. Trimming pared 3 bases from V and 6 bases from J, leaving 8 bases between. Germline V gene data show CDR1 as KGHSH and CDR2 as LQKENI. CDR3 DNA: TGTGCCAGCTCACCTGGGGGCCCTGAAGCTTTCTTT. Protein: CASSPGGPEAFF. The full variable domain, its missing parts supplied by reference TRBV18 and TRBJ1-1, is NAGVMQNPRHLVRRRGQEARLRCSPMKGHSHVYWYRQLPEEGLKFMVYLQKENIIDESGMPKERFSAEFPKEGPSILRIQQVVRGDSAAYFCASSPGGPEAFFGQGTRLTVV.

The chain joins TRBV2 to TRBJ2-5, with TRBD2 matching over 13 bases. The CDR3 length is 14 residues. V gave up 9 bases and J gave up 5 bases; unmatched junction bases: 6. Germline assignment: CDR1 SNHLY and CDR2 FYNNEI. The CDR3 DNA reads TGTGCCAGTTCCGGACTAGCGGGAGTTGAGACCCAGTACTTC. Translating it yields CASSGLAGVETQYF.

This chain joins TRBV11-2 and TRBJ1-2; D is perhaps TRBD1 (6 bases). Trimming removed 6 bases at V and 4 bases at J, with 15 bases between. Germline V CDR1 and CDR2: SGHAT, FQNNGV. This CDR3 comprises 14 residues. The CDR3 region has the DNA TGTGCCAGCAGAATTGGGGGCGCGAGCTATGGCTACACCTTC. Residues: CASRIGGASYGYTF.

The chain recombines TRBV20-1 with TRBJ1-2; D gene ambiguous. The V end lost 3 bases, the J end lost 4 bases, and 15 bases lay between the germline ends. CDR3 length equals 14 residues. Germline V gives CDR1 DFQATT, CDR2 SNEGSKA (reference sequence). The CDR3 bases are TGCAGTGCTAGTATGGACGCCCCCCTCTATGGCTACACCTTC. It encodes CSASMDAPLYGYTF.

This clone was found once. V and J are TRBV12-5 and TRBJ2-3, with D maybe TRBD2 (5 bases). The CDR3 has 14 residues. V was trimmed by 2 bases and J by 4 bases, leaving 10 bases between them. Germline V gene lookup returns CDR1 LGHNT and CDR2 FRNRAP. CDR3 in amino acids: CASGLPGKSDTQYF. Here the CDR3 DNA reads TGTGCTAGTGGTTTGCCGGGAAAATCAGATACGCAGTATTTT.

The chain joins TRBV5-6 to TRBJ2-2; 10 bases align to TRBD2. This CDR3 is 15 amino acids long. Trimming took 7 bases from V and 5 from J; bases not matched to a gene: 8. Germline V gene data show CDR1 as SGHDT and CDR2 as YYEEEE. CDR3 nucleotide sequence: TGTGCCAGCGGGTCGCTAGCGGGAGTTACCGGGGAGCTGTTTTTT. The encoded protein is CASGSLAGVTGELFF.

The chain joins TRBV4-3 to TRBJ1-4; TRBD1 matches 9 bases. Germline-derived CDR1 and CDR2 are LGHNA and YSLEER. The CDR3 consists of 16 residues. J gave up 0 bases and V 4 bases, and 3 bases lay outside the gene matches. Here the CDR3 reads CASSLRTGATNEKLFF. The CDR3, as DNA: TGCGCCAGCAGCCTCCGGACAGGGGCAACTAATGAAAAACTGTTTTTT.

J is TRBJ2-7 and V is TRBV19, with D perhaps assigned TRBD1 or TRBD2 (5 bases each). Germline values: CDR1 LNHDA, CDR2 SQIVND (reference sequence). The CDR3 length is 14 residues. Between the trimmed V and J ends, which lost 5 bases and 6 bases, there was a span of 17 bases. CDR3 residues: CASSPLPGTREQYF. The DNA of the CDR3 is TGTGCCAGTAGTCCTCTCCCCGGGACCCGCGAGCAGTACTTC.

The chain couples TRBV7-2 to TRBJ1-3; 7 bases align to TRBD1. CDR1 and CDR2 from the germline V gene are SGHTA and FQGNSA. V shed 8 bases, J shed 4 bases, and the junction held 11 bases outside the gene matches. The CDR3 has 15 residues. The CDR3 DNA is TGTGCCAGCGGTAGACAGGGTGCTGGCGGAAACACCATATATTTT. Its protein product is CASGRQGAGGNTIYF.

The chain uses TRBV28 and TRBJ1-1, with D unresolved. Germline CDR1 and CDR2: MDHEN and SYDVKM. The V and J ends lost 2 bases and 5 bases respectively, with 3 bases between them. The CDR3 is 11 amino acids. The CDR3 protein is CASSLRTEAFF. CDR3 coding DNA: TGTGCCAGCAGTTTAAGGACTGAAGCTTTCTTT.

The rearrangement joins TRBV5-8 to TRBJ2-7; D gene unclear. The CDR3 is made up of 15 amino acids. Trimming cost V 0 bases and J 7 bases, with 17 bases left between them. Germline CDR1 SGHTS, CDR2 YDEGEE. The CDR3 DNA reads as TGTGCCAGCAGCTTGGGGGCCGGGCCTCCGAGGGAGCAGTACTTC. The encoded protein is CASSLGAGPPREQYF.

This chain uses TRBV7-3 with TRBJ2-7, with 7 bases aligning to TRBD1. With V trimmed by 5 bases and J by 4 bases, 5 bases remained unmatched. Per germline, CDR1 SGHTA and CDR2 FQGTGA. The CDR3 is made up of 13 amino acids. CDR3 protein: CASSTGEGYEQYF. For the CDR3, the DNA is TGTGCCAGCAGCACAGGGGAAGGGTACGAGCAGTACTTC.

About this clone: The junction departs from the called germline gene at one end, perhaps through a read error. The chain has TRBV24-1 and TRBJ2-1, with D perhaps TRBD2 (6 bases). Germline V gene sequence: CDR1 KGHDR, CDR2 SFDVKD. The CDR3 is 14 residues long. CDR3 sequence (DNA): TGTGCCATCAGTGTGGGGGGAACCTACAATGAGCAGTTCTTC. Amino acids: CAISVGGTYNEQFF.

The CDR3 loop reads CASSLAATNEKLFF. The CDR3 DNA is TGTGCCAGCAGTTTAGCAGCAACTAATGAAAAACTGTTTTTT. The chain uses TRBV27 and TRBJ1-4; no clear D gene. The CDR3 totals 14 residues. Deletions cut 2 bases from V and 0 bases from J, with 4 bases between. Per germline, CDR1 MNHEY and CDR2 SMNVEV (reference sequence).

This rearrangement joins TRBV2 to TRBJ2-1; TRBD1 agrees at 9 bases. Germline V gives CDR1 SNHLY, CDR2 FYNNEI. The length of the CDR3 is 13 residues. The V gene end was trimmed by 8 bases and the J gene end by 10 bases; junction bases not matched to a gene: 9. CDR3 in DNA: TGTGCCAGCGGTGGGACAGGGCTCCGGGAGCAGTTCTTC. Translation: CASGGTGLREQFF.

V is TRBV6-2 or TRBV6-3 and J is TRBJ2-7, with 14 bases lining up with TRBD2. Trimming cost V 4 bases and J 6 bases; bases outside gene matches: 8. From germline, CDR1 is MNHEY and CDR2 SVGEGT. The CDR3 is 16 residues long. The CDR3 spells CASSSRLAGGPLEQYF. CDR3 in DNA: TGTGCCAGCAGTTCTCGACTAGCGGGAGGGCCCCTCGAGCAGTACTTC.

The V and J genes are TRBV5-5 and TRBJ2-2; D is ambiguous. Trimming stripped 5 bases from V and 6 bases from J, with 14 bases between. Germline values: CDR1 SGHKS, CDR2 YYEKEE (reference sequence). CDR3 length equals 14 residues. CDR3 nucleotide sequence: TGTGCCAGCAGAACTGGAAACCCCGCCGGGGAGCTGTTTTTT. Its protein product is CASRTGNPAGELFF.

J is TRBJ2-3 and V is TRBV5-6, with a possible D match to TRBD2 (6 bases). Trimming cost V 4 bases and J 2 bases, with 17 bases left between them. The length of the CDR3 is 16 residues. Germline assignment: CDR1 SGHDT and CDR2 YYEEEE. CDR3 in amino acids: CASSPSGVWLTDTQYF. For the CDR3, the DNA is TGTGCCAGCAGCCCTTCGGGGGTTTGGCTCACAGATACGCAGTATTTT.

This sequence joins TRBV3-1 (or the pseudogene TRBV3-2) and TRBJ2-7; D call uncertain. The V gene's germline CDR1 is LGHDT and CDR2 YNNKEL (reference sequence). Trimming removed 0 bases from V and 4 bases from J, with 7 bases in between. The CDR3 runs 13 residues. Here the CDR3 DNA reads TGTGCCAGCAGCCAAGAGGATGAGTACGAGCAGTACTTC. Translation gives CASSQEDEYEQYF.